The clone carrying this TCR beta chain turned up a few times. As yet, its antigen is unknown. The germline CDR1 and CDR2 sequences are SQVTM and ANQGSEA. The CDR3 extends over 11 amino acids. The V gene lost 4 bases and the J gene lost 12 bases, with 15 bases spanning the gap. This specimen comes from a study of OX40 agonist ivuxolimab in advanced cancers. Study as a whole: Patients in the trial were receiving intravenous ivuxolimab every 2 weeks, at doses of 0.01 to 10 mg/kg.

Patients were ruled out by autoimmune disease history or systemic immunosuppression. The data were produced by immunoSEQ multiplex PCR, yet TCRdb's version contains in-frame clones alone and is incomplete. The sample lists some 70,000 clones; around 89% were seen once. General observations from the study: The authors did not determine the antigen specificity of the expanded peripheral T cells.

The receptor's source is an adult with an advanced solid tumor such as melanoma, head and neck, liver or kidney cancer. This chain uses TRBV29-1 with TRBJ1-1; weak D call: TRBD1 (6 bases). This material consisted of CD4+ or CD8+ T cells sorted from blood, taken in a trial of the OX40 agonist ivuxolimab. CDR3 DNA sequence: TGCAGCGTTGTGGGGGGGGCTAAGTCTTTCTTT. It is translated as CSVVGGAKSFF.